The rows below give T cell receptor beta chains drawn from one sample of a study of tumor and adjacent non-tumor tissue in lung cancer. TCRdb recomputed calls from the multiplex PCR reads with MiXCR, one row per CDR3 protein. The sample has 90,000 to 110,000 distinct CDR3 sequences, 62% seen once. The sample consisted of distant non-tumor lung tissue. Receptors originate from a man aged 55 to 70 with non-small cell lung cancer. The conserved cysteine and the conserved F or W are not part of the CDR3 here. Each record gives: V gene, CDR3 length, J gene, CDR3 protein.

V gene: TRBV19
CDR3 length: 13
J gene: TRBJ1-5
CDR3 protein: ASRGQRDSNQPQH

V gene: TRBV21-1
CDR3 length: 12
J gene: TRBJ2-5
CDR3 protein: ASTDRVLGETQY

V gene: TRBV11-2
CDR3 length: 13
J gene: TRBJ2-3
CDR3 protein: ASRPQGGGTDTQY

V gene: TRBV6-6
CDR3 length: 13
J gene: TRBJ1-5
CDR3 protein: ASRLAGSSNQPHH

V gene: TRBV5-1
CDR3 length: 15
J gene: TRBJ2-5
CDR3 protein: ASSLGPRTSWAETQY

V gene: TRBV11-2
CDR3 length: 13
J gene: TRBJ2-1
CDR3 protein: ASSLRIASSNEQF

V gene: TRBV11-3
CDR3 length: 9
J gene: TRBJ2-7
CDR3 protein: ASSLEYEQY

V gene: TRBV20-1
CDR3 length: 13
J gene: TRBJ2-2
CDR3 protein: SAKTGTGIVGELF

V gene: TRBV11-2
CDR3 length: 11
J gene: TRBJ2-7
CDR3 protein: VSSVSPLREQY

V gene: TRBV4-3
CDR3 length: 12
J gene: TRBJ1-2
CDR3 protein: AFSQDLGTGRYT

V gene: TRBV6-2/TRBV6-3
CDR3 length: 13
J gene: TRBJ2-1
CDR3 protein: ASQVGEVSYNEQF

V gene: TRBV6-2/TRBV6-3
CDR3 length: 13
J gene: TRBJ1-2
CDR3 protein: TSSYAGTSNYGYN

V gene: TRBV5-5
CDR3 length: 13
J gene: TRBJ2-7
CDR3 protein: ANSLGGAATYEQY

V gene: TRBV6-2/TRBV6-3
CDR3 length: 12
J gene: TRBJ2-1
CDR3 protein: ASSSAGGTNEQF

V gene: TRBV6-6
CDR3 length: 15
J gene: TRBJ2-1
CDR3 protein: ASSTPLAGGSMGEQF

V gene: TRBV5-4
CDR3 length: 11
J gene: TRBJ2-2
CDR3 protein: ASSTVPAGELF

V gene: TRBV6-6
CDR3 length: 14
J gene: TRBJ1-1
CDR3 protein: ASSSAQDNTNTEAF

V gene: TRBV11-2
CDR3 length: 12
J gene: TRBJ2-5
CDR3 protein: ASSPDGPQESQY

V gene: TRBV12-3/TRBV12-4
CDR3 length: 12
J gene: TRBJ1-6
CDR3 protein: ASSPGRGNLPLH

V gene: TRBV29-1
CDR3 length: 12
J gene: TRBJ2-1
CDR3 protein: SVGSRGSYNEQF

V gene: TRBV12-3/TRBV12-4
CDR3 length: 12
J gene: TRBJ2-3
CDR3 protein: ASALREHTDTQY

V gene: TRBV6-1
CDR3 length: 14
J gene: TRBJ2-3
CDR3 protein: TSNEGPAVSTDTQY

V gene: TRBV11-1
CDR3 length: 13
J gene: TRBJ2-7
CDR3 protein: ASSTAGQGHCEQY

V gene: TRBV14
CDR3 length: 15
J gene: TRBJ2-1
CDR3 protein: ASSPIAGISSYNEQF

V gene: TRBV20-1
CDR3 length: 16
J gene: TRBJ2-1
CDR3 protein: SARARTSRHGKDNEQF

V gene: TRBV11-2
CDR3 length: 14
J gene: TRBJ2-4
CDR3 protein: ASSDQGGLVKYIQY

V gene: TRBV11-3
CDR3 length: 12
J gene: TRBJ2-3
CDR3 protein: GSNLVGYTDTQY

V gene: TRBV5-6
CDR3 length: 14
J gene: TRBJ2-5
CDR3 protein: ASSRGGQRYQETQY

V gene: TRBV6-5
CDR3 length: 14
J gene: TRBJ2-6
CDR3 protein: ASSYYRGSGANVLT

V gene: TRBV14
CDR3 length: 13
J gene: TRBJ2-6
CDR3 protein: ASSQWTPGANVLT

V gene: TRBV6-6
CDR3 length: 12
J gene: TRBJ2-7
CDR3 protein: GSSSRGNSYGQY

V gene: TRBV12-3/TRBV12-4
CDR3 length: 12
J gene: TRBJ1-4
CDR3 protein: VGRSGLGTEKLF

V gene: TRBV12-3/TRBV12-4
CDR3 length: 12
J gene: TRBJ2-5
CDR3 protein: VSSLRQGEETQY

V gene: TRBV5-1
CDR3 length: 10
J gene: TRBJ2-7
CDR3 protein: ASSLEAYEQY

V gene: TRBV11-3
CDR3 length: 15
J gene: TRBJ2-7
CDR3 protein: ASSSYRIGGARNDQY

V gene: TRBV12-3/TRBV12-4
CDR3 length: 11
J gene: TRBJ1-2
CDR3 protein: ASSPQAYYGYT

V gene: TRBV6-1
CDR3 length: 13
J gene: TRBJ1-1
CDR3 protein: ASSDYRGGNTEAF

V gene: TRBV5-4
CDR3 length: 13
J gene: TRBJ2-1
CDR3 protein: TSSLVGPAYNEQF

V gene: TRBV6-2/TRBV6-3
CDR3 length: 12
J gene: TRBJ2-1
CDR3 protein: ASRGTSGSNEQF

V gene: TRBV6-2/TRBV6-3
CDR3 length: 17
J gene: TRBJ2-7
CDR3 protein: VSSYSLPSGLQLSYEQY

V gene: TRBV2
CDR3 length: 13
J gene: TRBJ2-6
CDR3 protein: ASSEARDRGNVLT

V gene: TRBV12-3/TRBV12-4
CDR3 length: 11
J gene: TRBJ2-1
CDR3 protein: ASVGSWYNEQF

V gene: TRBV6-5
CDR3 length: 14
J gene: TRBJ2-1
CDR3 protein: ASSRTSGFSYNVQF

V gene: TRBV6-1
CDR3 length: 14
J gene: TRBJ2-2
CDR3 protein: ASSGGRAPNTVELF

V gene: TRBV20-1
CDR3 length: 11
J gene: TRBJ2-5
CDR3 protein: SARVISLETQY

V gene: TRBV6-6
CDR3 length: 13
J gene: TRBJ1-2
CDR3 protein: ASTPGGGLQGGYT

V gene: TRBV6-6
CDR3 length: 14
J gene: TRBJ1-4
CDR3 protein: ASSYLRRGYNEKLF

V gene: TRBV5-1
CDR3 length: 13
J gene: TRBJ2-1
CDR3 protein: ATGAGGPPTDEQF

V gene: TRBV4-3
CDR3 length: 17
J gene: TRBJ2-7
CDR3 protein: ANSHPDRPPSRASYEQY

V gene: TRBV5-1
CDR3 length: 13
J gene: TRBJ2-2
CDR3 protein: ASSPTSGRSGELF

V gene: TRBV5-1
CDR3 length: 12
J gene: TRBJ1-1
CDR3 protein: ASRLDTGRREAF

V gene: TRBV5-1
CDR3 length: 12
J gene: TRBJ2-3
CDR3 protein: ASSLVGGADTQY

V gene: TRBV12-3/TRBV12-4
CDR3 length: 14
J gene: TRBJ1-1
CDR3 protein: ASTKGVGGAGTEAY

V gene: TRBV11-2
CDR3 length: 13
J gene: TRBJ1-6
CDR3 protein: ATFDGDSYNSPLH

V gene: TRBV12-3/TRBV12-4
CDR3 length: 12
J gene: TRBJ2-1
CDR3 protein: ASNLGGSHNGQF